The T cell receptor beta chain described here comes from a study of OX40 agonist ivuxolimab in advanced cancers. Regarding the complete study: The costimulatory receptor OX40 (CD134) was targeted by ivuxolimab, a fully human IgG2 agonistic monoclonal antibody. Intravenous ivuxolimab was administered to patients every 2 weeks at six dose levels: 0.01, 0.1, 0.3, 1.5, 3 and 10 mg/kg. Of the approximately 53 patients in dose escalation, 19 had hepatocellular carcinoma, about 15 had melanoma, 9 had renal cell carcinoma and 9 had head and neck cancer. In the dose-escalation cohort, more than 80% of patients were male, and the mean age was 60 years with a range of roughly 20 to 80. Prior anti-PD-1, anti-PD-L1 or anti-CTLA-4 therapy was permitted, and checkpoint inhibitors had been received by approximately 39% of dose-escalation patients. Partial responses occurred in three dose-escalation patients: two with cutaneous melanoma and one with hepatocellular carcinoma. The purpose of peripheral TCRbeta sequencing was to test whether ivuxolimab changed TCR sequence diversity and led to clonal T-cell expansion. The paper describes the monotherapy dose-escalation part (N ≈ 49 patients) of the phase I trial of ivuxolimab. The investigation overall reported the following: After ivuxolimab, CD8+ T cells had more expanded clones than CD4+ T cells on average. Low levels of normalized T-cell clonal expansion were also seen in some patients who did not respond. Clonal expansion of both CD4+ and CD8+ blood T cells was observed from baseline to week 6 at doses 0.1 to 3.0 mg/kg. In the 0.1-3.0 mg/kg groups, partial responders were among the patients with the lowest normalized peripheral clonal expansion, particularly in CD8+ T cells. The antigen specificity of the clonally expanded peripheral T cells was not determined.

Patients with autoimmune disease history or receiving systemic immunosuppression were excluded from the trial. Peripheral blood for TCR sequencing was drawn from every dose cohort at baseline, at cycle 4 day 1 and at cycle 7 day 1. The samples were taken from a phase I, first-in-human, multicenter, open-label dose-escalation trial of ivuxolimab. The trial enrolled adults with locally advanced or metastatic head and neck squamous cell, hepatocellular, melanoma or renal cell carcinoma. CD4+ and CD8+ T cells were sorted separately from peripheral blood before TCR sequencing. Genomic DNA was extracted from sorted cells for sequencing of the TCRbeta CDR3 region. The immunoSEQ Assay was used to sequence the TCRbeta CDR3 regions. TCRdb retrieved this table from immuneACCESS and kept in-frame rearrangements only. Not all clones are present; in checked studies, unresolved V genes account for under half, and no reason is known for the remainder. The sample data list 65,000 to 95,000 clones, and approximately 85% of these were observed just once. The ten biggest clones cover roughly 6% of the sample.

Trimming takes 5 bases from V and 0 bases from J, and the germline ends sit 11 bases apart. Reading from cysteine to phenylalanine, the CDR3 counts 15 amino acids. Just the 45-base CDR3 DNA is kept, in frame starting at base 1. CDR1 and CDR2 are drawn from the germline V gene: SGHVS, FNYEAQ. With respect to this clone: The specificity of this receptor is unknown. Per-base qualities were not stored, and no clone one base away is much larger.

The sequencing used CD4+ or CD8+ T cells sorted from blood, collected in a trial of the OX40 agonist ivuxolimab. The V and J genes are TRBV7-6 and TRBJ2-1, and TRBD1 may be the D gene, going by 6 matching bases. This receptor was taken from an adult with an advanced solid tumor such as melanoma, head and neck, liver or kidney cancer. The CDR3 reads CASSGDTDSYNEQFF. The DNA sequence follows: TGTGCCAGCAGCGGGGACACGGACTCCTACAATGAGCAGTTCTTC.